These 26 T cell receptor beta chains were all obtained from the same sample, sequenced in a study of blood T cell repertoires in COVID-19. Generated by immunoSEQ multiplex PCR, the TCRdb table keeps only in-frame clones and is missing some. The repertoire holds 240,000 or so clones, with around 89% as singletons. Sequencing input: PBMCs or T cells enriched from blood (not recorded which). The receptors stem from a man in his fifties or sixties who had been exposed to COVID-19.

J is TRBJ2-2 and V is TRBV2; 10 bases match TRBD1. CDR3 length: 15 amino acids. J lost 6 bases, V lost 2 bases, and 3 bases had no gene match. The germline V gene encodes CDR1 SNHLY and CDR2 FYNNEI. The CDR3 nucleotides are TGTGCCAGCAGTGAAAGTGGACAGGGGGCCGGGGAGCTGTTTTTT. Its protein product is CASSESGQGAGELFF.

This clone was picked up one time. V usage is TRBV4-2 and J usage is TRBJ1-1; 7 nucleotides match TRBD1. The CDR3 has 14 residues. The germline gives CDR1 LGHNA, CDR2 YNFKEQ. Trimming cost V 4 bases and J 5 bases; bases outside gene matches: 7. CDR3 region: CASSPGTVGTEAFF. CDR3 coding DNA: TGTGCCAGCAGCCCAGGGACAGTTGGGACTGAAGCTTTCTTT.

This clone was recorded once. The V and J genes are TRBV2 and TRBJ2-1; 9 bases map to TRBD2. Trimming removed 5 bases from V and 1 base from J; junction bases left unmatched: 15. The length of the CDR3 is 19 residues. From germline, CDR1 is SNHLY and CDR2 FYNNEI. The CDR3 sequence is CASSRGRIAGVYSYNEQFF. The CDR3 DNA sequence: TGTGCCAGCAGTAGGGGTAGAATAGCGGGAGTTTATTCCTACAATGAGCAGTTCTTC.

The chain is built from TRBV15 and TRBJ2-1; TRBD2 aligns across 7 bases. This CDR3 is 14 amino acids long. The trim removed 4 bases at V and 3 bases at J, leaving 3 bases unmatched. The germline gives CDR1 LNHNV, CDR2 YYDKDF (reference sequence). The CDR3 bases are TGTGCCACCAGCATCGGACTAGACTACAATGAGCAGTTCTTC. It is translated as CATSIGLDYNEQFF.

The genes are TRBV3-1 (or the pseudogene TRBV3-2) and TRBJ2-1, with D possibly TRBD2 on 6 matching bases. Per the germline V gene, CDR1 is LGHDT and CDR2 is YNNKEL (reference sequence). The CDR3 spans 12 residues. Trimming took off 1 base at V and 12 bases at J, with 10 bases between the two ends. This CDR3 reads CASSQGGDSQFF. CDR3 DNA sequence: TGTGCCAGCAGCCAAGGTGGGGACTCGCAGTTCTTC.

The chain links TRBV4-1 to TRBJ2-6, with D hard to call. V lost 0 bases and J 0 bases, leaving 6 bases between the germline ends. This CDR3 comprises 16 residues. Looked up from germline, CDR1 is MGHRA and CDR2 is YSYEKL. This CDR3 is CASSQEYSSGANVLTF. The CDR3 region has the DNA TGCGCCAGCAGCCAAGAATACAGCTCTGGGGCCAACGTCCTGACTTTC.

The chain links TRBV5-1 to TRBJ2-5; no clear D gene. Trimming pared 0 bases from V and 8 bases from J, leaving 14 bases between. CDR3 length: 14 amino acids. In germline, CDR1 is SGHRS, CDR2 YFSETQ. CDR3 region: CASSLELVLGTQYF. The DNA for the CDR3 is TGCGCCAGCAGCTTGGAACTGGTGCTTGGTACCCAGTACTTC.

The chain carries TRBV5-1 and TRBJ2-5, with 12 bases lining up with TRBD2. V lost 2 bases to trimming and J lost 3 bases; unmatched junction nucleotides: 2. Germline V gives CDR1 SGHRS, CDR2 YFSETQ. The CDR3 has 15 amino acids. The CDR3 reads CASSFGLAGKETQYF. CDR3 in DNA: TGCGCCAGCAGCTTCGGACTAGCGGGGAAAGAGACCCAGTACTTC.

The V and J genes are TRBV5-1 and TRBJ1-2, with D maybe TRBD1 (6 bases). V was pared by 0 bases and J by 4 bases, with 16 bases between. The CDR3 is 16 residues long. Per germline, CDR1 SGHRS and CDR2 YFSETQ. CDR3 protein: CASSLVDSEPIYGYTF. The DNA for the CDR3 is TGCGCCAGCAGCTTGGTGGACAGCGAACCGATCTATGGCTACACCTTC.

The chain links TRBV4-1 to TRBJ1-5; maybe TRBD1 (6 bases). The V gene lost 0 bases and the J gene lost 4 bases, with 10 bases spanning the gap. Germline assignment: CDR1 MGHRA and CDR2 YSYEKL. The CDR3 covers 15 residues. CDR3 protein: CASSQDRTANQPQHF. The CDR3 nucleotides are TGCGCCAGCAGCCAAGATAGGACAGCGAATCAGCCCCAGCATTTT.

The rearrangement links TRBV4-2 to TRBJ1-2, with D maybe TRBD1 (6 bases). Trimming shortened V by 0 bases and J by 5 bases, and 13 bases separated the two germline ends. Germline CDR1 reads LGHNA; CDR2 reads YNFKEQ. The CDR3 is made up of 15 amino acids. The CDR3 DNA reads TGTGCCAGCAGCCAAGATCGGGGGGGCGCATATGGCTACACCTTC. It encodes CASSQDRGGAYGYTF.

CDR3 nucleotides: TGTGCCAGCAGCCAAGATAGCAATGCAGGGGGCATAGGCTACACCTTC. Its translation: CASSQDSNAGGIGYTF. The chain links TRBV4-2 to TRBJ1-2; 8 nucleotides match TRBD1. Germline trimming cut 0 bases from V and 8 bases from J; bases unmatched to any gene: 11. CDR1 and CDR2 from the germline V gene are LGHNA and YNFKEQ. This CDR3 is 16 amino acids long.

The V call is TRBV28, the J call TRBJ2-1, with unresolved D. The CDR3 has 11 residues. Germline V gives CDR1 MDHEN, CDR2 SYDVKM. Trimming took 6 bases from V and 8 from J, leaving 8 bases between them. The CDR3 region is CASSPGDEQFF. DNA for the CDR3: TGTGCCAGCAGCCCCGGTGATGAGCAGTTCTTC.

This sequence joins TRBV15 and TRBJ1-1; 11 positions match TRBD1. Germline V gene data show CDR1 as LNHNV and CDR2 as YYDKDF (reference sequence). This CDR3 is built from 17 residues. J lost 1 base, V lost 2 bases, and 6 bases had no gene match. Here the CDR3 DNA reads TGTGCCACCAGCAGACTAGGGACAGGGGGTTGGAACACTGAAGCTTTCTTT. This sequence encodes CATSRLGTGGWNTEAFF. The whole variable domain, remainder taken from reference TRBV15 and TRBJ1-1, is DAMVIQNPRYQVTQFGKPVTLSCSQTLNHNVMYWYQQKSSQAPKLLFHYYDKDFNNEADTPDNFQSRRPNTSFCFLDIRSPGLGDTAMYLCATSRLGTGGWNTEAFFGQGTRLTVV.

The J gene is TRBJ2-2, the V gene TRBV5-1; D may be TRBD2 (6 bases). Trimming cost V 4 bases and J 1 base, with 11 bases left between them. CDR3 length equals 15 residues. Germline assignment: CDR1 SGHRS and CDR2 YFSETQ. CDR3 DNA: TGCGCCAGCAGCCCTGGGACTTGGAACACCGGGGAGCTGTTTTTT. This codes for CASSPGTWNTGELFF. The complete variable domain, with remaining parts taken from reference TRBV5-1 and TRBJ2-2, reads KAGVTQTPRYLIKTRGQQVTLSCSPISGHRSVSWYQQTPGQGLQFLFEYFSETQRNKGNFPGRFSGRQFSNSRSEMNVSTLELGDSALYLCASSPGTWNTGELFFGEGSRLTVL.

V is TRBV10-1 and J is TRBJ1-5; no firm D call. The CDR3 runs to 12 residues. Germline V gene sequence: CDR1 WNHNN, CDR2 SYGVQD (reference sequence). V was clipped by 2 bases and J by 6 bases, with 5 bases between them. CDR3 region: CASSEPGQPQHF. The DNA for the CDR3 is TGCGCCAGCAGTGAGCCGGGTCAGCCCCAGCATTTT.

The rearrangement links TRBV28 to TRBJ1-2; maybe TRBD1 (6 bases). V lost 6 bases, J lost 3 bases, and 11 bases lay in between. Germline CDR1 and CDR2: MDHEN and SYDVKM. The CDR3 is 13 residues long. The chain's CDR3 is CASSITGYYGYTF. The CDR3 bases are TGTGCCAGCAGCATTACAGGGTACTATGGCTACACCTTC.

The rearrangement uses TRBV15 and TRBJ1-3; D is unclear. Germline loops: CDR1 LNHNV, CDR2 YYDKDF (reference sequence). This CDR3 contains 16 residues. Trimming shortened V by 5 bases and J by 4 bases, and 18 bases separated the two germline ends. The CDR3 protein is CATSDFRGWRGNTIYF. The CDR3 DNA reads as TGTGCCACCAGCGATTTTCGCGGGTGGAGAGGAAACACCATATATTTT.

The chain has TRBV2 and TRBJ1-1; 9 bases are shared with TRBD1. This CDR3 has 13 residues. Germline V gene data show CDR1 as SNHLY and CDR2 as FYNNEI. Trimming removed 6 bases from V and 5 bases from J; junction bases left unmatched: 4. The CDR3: CASSDDRGTEAFF. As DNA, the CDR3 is TGTGCCAGCAGCGATGACAGGGGGACTGAAGCTTTCTTT.

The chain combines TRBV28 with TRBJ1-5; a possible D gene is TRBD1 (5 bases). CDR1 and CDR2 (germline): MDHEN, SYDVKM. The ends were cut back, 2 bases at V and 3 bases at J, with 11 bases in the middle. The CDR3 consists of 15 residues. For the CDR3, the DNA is TGTGCCAGCAGTTTAGGAGGGGTTAACAATCAGCCCCAGCATTTT. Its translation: CASSLGGVNNQPQHF.

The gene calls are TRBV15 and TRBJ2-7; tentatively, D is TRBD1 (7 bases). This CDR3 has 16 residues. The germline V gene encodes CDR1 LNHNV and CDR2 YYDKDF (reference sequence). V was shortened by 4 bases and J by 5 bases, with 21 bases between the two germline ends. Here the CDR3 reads CATSKPLTGSGDEQYF. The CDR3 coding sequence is TGTGCCACCAGCAAGCCATTGACAGGGTCGGGAGACGAGCAGTACTTC.

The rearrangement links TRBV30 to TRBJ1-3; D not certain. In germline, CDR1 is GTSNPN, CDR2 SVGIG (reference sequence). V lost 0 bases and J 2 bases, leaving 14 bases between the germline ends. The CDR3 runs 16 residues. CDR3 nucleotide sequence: TGTGCCTGGAGTGTGTGGAGGGTAGCTACTGGAAACACCATATATTTT. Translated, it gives CAWSVWRVATGNTIYF.

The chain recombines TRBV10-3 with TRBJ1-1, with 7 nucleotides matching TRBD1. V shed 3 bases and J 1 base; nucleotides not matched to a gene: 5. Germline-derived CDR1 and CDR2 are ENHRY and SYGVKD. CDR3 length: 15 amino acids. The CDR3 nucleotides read TGTGCCATCAGTGACCCCGGGACAGAGAACACTGAAGCTTTCTTT. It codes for CAISDPGTENTEAFF.

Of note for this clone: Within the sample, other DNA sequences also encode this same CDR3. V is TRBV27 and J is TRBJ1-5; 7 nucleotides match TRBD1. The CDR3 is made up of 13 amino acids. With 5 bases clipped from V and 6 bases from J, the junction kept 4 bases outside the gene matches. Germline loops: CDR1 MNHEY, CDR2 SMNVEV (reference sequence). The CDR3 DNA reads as TGTGCCAGCAGTAGGGGGCTTGGTCAGCCCCAGCATTTT. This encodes CASSRGLGQPQHF.

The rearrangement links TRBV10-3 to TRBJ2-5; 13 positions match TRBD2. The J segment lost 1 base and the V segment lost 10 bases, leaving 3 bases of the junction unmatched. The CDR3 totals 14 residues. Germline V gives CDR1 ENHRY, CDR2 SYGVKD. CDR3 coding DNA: TGTGCCACCCGGACTAGCGGGGGCCAAGAGACCCAGTACTTC. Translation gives CATRTSGGQETQYF.

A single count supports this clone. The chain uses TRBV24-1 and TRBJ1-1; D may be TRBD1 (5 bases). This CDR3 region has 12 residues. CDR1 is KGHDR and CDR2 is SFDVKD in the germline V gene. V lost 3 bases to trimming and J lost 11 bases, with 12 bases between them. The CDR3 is CATSDDGARAFF. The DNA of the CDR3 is TGTGCCACCAGTGATGATGGGGCGCGGGCTTTCTTT.